The subject of this entry is one T cell receptor beta chain. The sample belongs to a study of blood T cell repertoires in COVID-19. J lost 7 bases, V lost 0 bases, and 5 bases had no gene match. The CDR3 spans 14 residues. Germline V lookup: CDR1 MNHNY, CDR2 SVGAGI (reference sequence). Libraries were prepared by immunoSEQ multiplex PCR; TCRdb keeps only in-frame clonotypes and omits some of them. The table shows roughly 63,000 clones, with over 75% occurring only once. What was sequenced was peripheral blood. The genes are TRBV6-6 and TRBJ2-5; 7 bases are shared with TRBD1. This TCR was sampled from a human donor in a cohort sampled during active COVID-19. The CDR3 loop is CASSYSYRGVTQYF. CDR3 coding DNA: TGTGCCAGCAGTTACTCGTACAGGGGTGTGACCCAGTACTTC.